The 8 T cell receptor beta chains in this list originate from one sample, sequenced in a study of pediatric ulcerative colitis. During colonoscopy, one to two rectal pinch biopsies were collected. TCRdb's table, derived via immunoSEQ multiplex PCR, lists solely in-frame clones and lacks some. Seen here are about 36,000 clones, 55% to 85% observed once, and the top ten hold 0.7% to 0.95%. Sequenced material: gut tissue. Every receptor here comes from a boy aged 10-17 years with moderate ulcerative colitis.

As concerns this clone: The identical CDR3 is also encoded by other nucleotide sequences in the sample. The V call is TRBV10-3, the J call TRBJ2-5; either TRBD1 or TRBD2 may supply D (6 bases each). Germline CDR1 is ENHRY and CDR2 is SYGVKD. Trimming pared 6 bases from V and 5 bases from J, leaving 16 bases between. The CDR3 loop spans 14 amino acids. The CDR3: CAISGGGTRETQYF. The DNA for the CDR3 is TGTGCCATCAGCGGAGGGGGGACCCGGGAGACCCAGTACTTC.

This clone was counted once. The CDR3 nucleotides read TGTGCCAGCAGCTTGGGATCGCGCCAAGAGACCCAGTACTTC. This gives the protein CASSLGSRQETQYF. The chain employs TRBV5-5 and TRBJ2-5; no reliable D call. The CDR3 consists of 14 residues. Per the germline V gene, CDR1 is SGHKS and CDR2 is YYEKEE (reference sequence). V dropped 0 bases and J dropped 1 base, with 7 bases sitting between them.

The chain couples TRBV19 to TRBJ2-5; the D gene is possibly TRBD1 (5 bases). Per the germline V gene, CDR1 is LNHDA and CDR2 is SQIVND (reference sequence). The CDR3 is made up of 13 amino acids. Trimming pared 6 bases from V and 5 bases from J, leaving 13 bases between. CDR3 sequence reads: CASRRTLSETQYF. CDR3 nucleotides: TGTGCCAGTAGACGGACACTATCTGAGACCCAGTACTTC.

The CDR3 nucleotides are TGCGCCAGCAGCTTGGGGCTCCAGAATTCACCCCTCCACTTT. Its translation is CASSLGLQNSPLHF. The chain combines TRBV5-1 with TRBJ1-6; no reliable D call. Trimming shortened V by 0 bases and J by 7 bases, and 8 bases separated the two germline ends. The CDR3 consists of 14 residues. Germline CDR1 and CDR2: SGHRS and YFSETQ.

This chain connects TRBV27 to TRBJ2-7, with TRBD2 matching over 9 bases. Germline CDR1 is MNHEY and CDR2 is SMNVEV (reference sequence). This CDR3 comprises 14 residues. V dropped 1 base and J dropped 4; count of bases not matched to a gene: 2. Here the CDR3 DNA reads TGTGCCAGCAGTTTATGGGCGGGAGGGTACGAGCAGTACTTC. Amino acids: CASSLWAGGYEQYF.

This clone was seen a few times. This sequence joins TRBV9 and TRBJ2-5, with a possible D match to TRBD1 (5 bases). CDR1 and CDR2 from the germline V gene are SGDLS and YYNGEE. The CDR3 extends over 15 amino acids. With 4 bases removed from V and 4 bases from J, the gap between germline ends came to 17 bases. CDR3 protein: CASSSRQGQGETQYF. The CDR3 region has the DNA TGTGCCAGCAGCTCCCGACAAGGGCAGGGAGAGACCCAGTACTTC.

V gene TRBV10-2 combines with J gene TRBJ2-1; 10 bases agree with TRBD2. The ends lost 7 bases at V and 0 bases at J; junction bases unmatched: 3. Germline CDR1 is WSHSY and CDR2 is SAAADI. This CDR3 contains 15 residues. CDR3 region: CASKTSGYSYNEQFF. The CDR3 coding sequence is TGCGCCAGCAAGACTAGCGGGTACTCCTACAATGAGCAGTTCTTC.

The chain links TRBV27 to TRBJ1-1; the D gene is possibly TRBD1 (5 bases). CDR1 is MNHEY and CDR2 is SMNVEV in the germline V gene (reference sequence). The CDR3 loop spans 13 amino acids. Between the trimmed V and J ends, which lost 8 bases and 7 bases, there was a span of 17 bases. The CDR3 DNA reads TGTGCCAGCGCCTCCCGGGACCTAAGTGAAGCTTTCTTT. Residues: CASASRDLSEAFF.